This T cell receptor (beta chain) was identified during a study of T cell changes during pregnancy in multiple sclerosis. Profiling relied on immunoSEQ multiplex PCR, and the TCRdb table lists in-frame clones only, not all of them. The table shows about 40,000 clones, with over 85% occurring only once. Per the germline V gene, CDR1 is SNHLY and CDR2 is FYNNEI. There are 15 residues in the CDR3. J gave up 3 bases and V 6 bases, and 7 bases lay outside the gene matches. The sequence was collected from a female donor with multiple sclerosis, enrolled in a pregnancy study. The sample here was peripheral blood, taken before pregnancy. J is TRBJ2-5 and V is TRBV2; 10 bases align to TRBD1. CDR3 nucleotides: TGTGCCAGCAGCTGGGACAGGGGAAGTGAAGAGACCCAGTACTTC. As protein: CASSWDRGSEETQYF.